This T cell receptor (beta chain) appears in the sequencing data of a study of T cell responses to AZD1222 COVID-19 vaccine. Overall study results and limits: The sample set comprised mostly white British donors with more females, and clonal diversity was possibly underestimated.

Some clones are missing from TCRdb's copy, which holds only in-frame ones; the method was immunoSEQ multiplex PCR. The repertoire holds 150,000 to 180,000 clones, with about 85% as singletons. A remark on this clone: Its target is unknown.

This CDR3 comprises 15 residues. From germline, CDR1 is MNHEY and CDR2 SMNVEV (reference sequence). J gave up 6 bases and V 1 base, and 7 bases lay outside the gene matches. This chain joins TRBV27 and TRBJ1-1; 8 bases fit TRBD1. The clonotype was recovered from an adult who had recovered from COVID-19. Here the sequenced sample was peripheral blood, taken after recovery from COVID-19. CDR3 protein: CASSLFPDRVAEAFF. CDR3 coding DNA: TGTGCCAGCAGTTTATTCCCGGACAGGGTGGCTGAAGCTTTCTTT.